This entry is about one T cell receptor (beta chain). This clone was recorded a few times. It lacks a known antigen. No base qualities exist here, and no much larger clone lies one base off it. The CDR1 and CDR2 encoded by the germline V gene are SGHTA and FQGNSA. There are 17 amino acids in the CDR3, from cysteine to phenylalanine inclusive. Only CDR3 DNA remains: 51 bases, in frame from the first base. Trimming takes 1 base from V and 4 bases from J, and the germline ends sit 19 bases apart. The record originates from a study of cytomegalovirus exposure and HLA in healthy donors (TCRdb year 2017). With regard to the full study: An earlier analysis of several hundred of the donors reported approximately 300 Gb of sequence data and some 110 million unique TCR beta sequences obtained from some 170 million T cells. An earlier analysis of a few hundred of the donors applied high-throughput TCR beta sequencing to assess whether each TCR beta V gene segment acted as functional or pseudogenic. In a later analysis, previously published TCR beta repertoires from about 670 donors were re-analyzed and high-resolution HLA genotyping was added so that TCR occurrence patterns could be studied. Four to six DR-DQ haplotypes were handled as single units for association and clustering, since linkage in the cohort was strong. The study combined high-throughput TCR immunosequencing, statistical association of individual TCRs with disease status, and machine learning to predict cytomegalovirus infection status. Of the 300 to 450 genotyped donors, less than 85% were placed in the genetic ancestry cluster associated with self-reported Caucasian donors. The number of typed donors differed by locus: about 620-640 for A, B, C, DRB1 and DQB1; 500 to 550 for DQA1; approximately 600 for DPA1; and about 470 for DPB1. The study was designed to test whether signatures of past pathogen exposure could be identified by cataloging public T cell receptors. On average, around 230,000 unique TCR beta nucleotide sequences were sequenced per donor among some 430 genotyped donors of the cohort, with around 19% of those sequences being non-productive. In the later analysis, no new phenotypic data were used to find candidate immune exposures; instead, reliance was placed on TCR beta sequences and their occurrence across donors. About 310 gigabases of sequencing data and around 87 million unique TCR sequences were included in an early release covering around 600 HLA-typed donors. A separate validation cohort of 100 to 150 different subjects was used in addition to the 666-subject first cohort. The T cell repertoires of under 700 subjects were profiled by immunosequencing and related to cytomegalovirus serostatus. Class I and class II HLA loci were covered by the typing at four-digit resolution. A later genetic analysis used genome-wide SNP genotypes for about 65% of the 666 donors, treating that subset as a discovery cohort. All discovery cohort repertoires had been generated using a single sequencing platform. Donor age, sex, ethnicity and CMV serostatus were collected together with the repertoire data. Overall study outcomes, separate from this receptor: In a later genetic analysis, a missense DCLRE1C variant was associated with V-gene and J-gene trimming of TCR beta chains, and the association was replicated in an independent cohort. At a false discovery rate of 0.05, a later analysis linked around 17,000 TCR beta sequences to specific HLA alleles. Some IMGT-functional V segments, including TRBV6-2 and TRBV6-3, could not be distinguished by the 87-base-pair reads and were therefore excluded. Because HLA typing was missing for some donors at each locus, association tests included only the typed subset. This cohort had only TCR beta chains sequenced, and the lack of alpha or paired-chain data limited which features could be detected. According to a later analysis, parvovirus B19, influenza, CMV and Epstein-Barr virus appeared linked to several top co-occurrence clusters. Roughly uniform sequencing depth across donors was assumed in presence/absence analyses, although this assumption may not hold. Linkage disequilibrium might explain the correlated functional status among segregating V segments, but an unknown experimental factor could not be excluded. The study gave a list of about 150 TCR beta chains associated with cytomegalovirus. The earlier analysis of fewer than 750 of the donors excluded roughly 16 rarely observed V segments, including chromosome 9 orphons, because counts were too low. In a later analysis, most CMV-associated TCR beta chains were found to appear HLA-restricted, with HLA associations seemingly driven largely by CMV exposure. A later genetic analysis reported fewer N-insertions in productive TCRs among donors in an Asian-associated ancestry cluster than the approximately 670-donor mean. A further reported finding was that TCR beta sequences accurately predicted the HLA-A and HLA-B alleles for most subjects in the first cohort. When HLA alleles, especially DR and DQ, strongly co-occurred, TCR associations were difficult to assign to individual alleles. In both the original and validation cohorts, the classifier was reported to diagnose cytomegalovirus status with high specificity and sensitivity. A later analysis found that TCR association rates varied across HLA loci, with DRB1 alleles showing the most associated TCRs and HLA-C alleles the fewest. The authors suggested that the approach could potentially be extended to other disease states and immunological phenotypes. Most TCR sequences were observed very rarely across donors, whereas some public TCRs were present in many individuals. In vitro tests confirmed that a few of the cytomegalovirus-associated TCR beta chains recognize cytomegalovirus antigens. Broadly in line with IMGT annotations, most TCR beta V segments showed up in productive rearrangements about 87% or about 30% of the time in an earlier analysis of 450 to 750 of the donors. A cluster of highly shared sequence variants was judged likely to represent a technical artifact of the sequencing pipeline. CMV serostatus was the only immune exposure information available for the cohort. Compared with equally common non-associated chains, HLA-associated TCR beta chains in a later analysis were more clonally expanded and had lower generation probabilities.

The library was obtained by the immunoSEQ multiplex PCR assay. For the multiplex PCR, a mixture combining 60 forward primers for TCR Vbeta segments and 13 reverse primers for TCR Jbeta segments was used. The CDR3 region of rearranged TCR beta genes was amplified from genomic DNA with a multiplex PCR assay. Amplified TCR beta libraries were sequenced as 87-base-pair reads on the Illumina HiSeq System. The authors processed their data as follows. A later analysis tallied tens of millions of unique TCR beta chains across the roughly 610 repertoires, and approximately 12 million of those chains were shared by two or more donors. A nearest-neighbor algorithm error-corrected the raw reads and collapsed the reads into unique sequences, merging closely related sequences to remove PCR and sequencing errors. CDR3 sequences were aligned to IMGT reference sequences to assign V, D and J gene segments. For a sequence to be retained, a match of at least six nucleotides was required to both a V gene segment and a J gene segment. Rearrangements were classified as productive when the CDR3 lacked stop codons and remained in frame with V and J, and all other rearrangements were classified as non-productive. CDR3 was defined according to IMGT convention as the region running from the second conserved V-encoded cysteine to the conserved J-encoded phenylalanine. The earlier analysis of more than 450 of the donors excluded sequences that lacked an unambiguous match to a single V gene segment. An earlier analysis of a few hundred of the donors called V segments functional above 56.7% productive rearrangements and segregating when the between-donor standard deviation exceeded 5%. A statistical classification framework was built to diagnose cytomegalovirus status from the catalog of TCR beta chain sequences. V and J gene assignment, in a later analysis, came from comparing TCR nucleotide sequences with IMGT/GENE-DB human TR gene sequences. A later analysis assigned CDR3 sequences and most-parsimonious VDJ recombination scenarios with the TCRdist pipeline. In a later analysis, each TCR beta chain was defined by its CDR3 amino acid sequence together with its V-gene family, and reads lacking a unique V-gene family were excluded. To address suspected cross-contamination and a sequencing artifact, a later analysis removed 550 to 750 highly shared, low-generation-probability nucleotide sequences. In a later analysis, a clonal expansion index for each public chain was calculated from normalized within-repertoire ranks of inferred template counts. In a later analysis, generation probabilities were computed using a VDJ recombination model fitted to out-of-frame rearrangements, and the results were checked against IGoR. Hypergeometric tests were used in a later analysis to score TCR-TCR, TCR-HLA and TCR-CMV co-occurrence, with a repertoire-size bias correction applied to the TCR pairs. In a later analysis, false discovery rates were estimated by permuting HLA or CMV assignments 20 times. In a later analysis, co-occurring TCRs were grouped using DBSCAN, with TCRdist sequence similarity added in when clustering inside HLA-allele-positive subsets. Repertoires with fewer than 30,000 or more than 120,000 public chains, plus five repertoires with anomalous nucleotide sharing, were excluded from co-occurrence clustering. TCRdb limited this immuneACCESS table to in-frame rearrangements with V and J called. A share of clones is missing; checked studies link under half to unresolved V genes, and the rest is unexplained. V and J calls plus clone size are reproduced from that table; the DNA served to infer D and trimming. The sample table contains hundreds of thousands of clones; only one count was recorded for 70% to 85% of them. Of the sample, around 2.9% is held by the ten largest clones.

In total, 666 healthy bone marrow donors made up the cohort. All cohort members were sampled while nominally healthy, although unrecorded immune exposures were likely present. The donor tested CMV seropositive, placing the donor among the approximately 290 seropositive members of the cohort. A peripheral blood sample was collected from each donor, and TCR beta sequencing was performed on peripheral blood mononuclear cells. The Qiagen DNeasy Blood Extraction Kit was used to extract genomic DNA from the blood cell samples. The material sequenced was PBMCs. The origin of this receptor is a woman aged 60-75 years in good health and CMV-seropositive. The rearrangement combines TRBV7-2 with TRBJ1-2, with no D gene named confidently. The CDR3 corresponds to CASSLVLRALRGYGYTF. The nucleotide sequence reads TGTGCCAGCAGCTTAGTCCTTCGAGCACTTCGGGGCTATGGCTACACCTTC. Reference TRBV7-2 and TRBJ1-2 proteins supply the regions before and after the CDR3; the full variable domain is: GAGVSQSPSNKVTEKGKDVELRCDPISGHTALYWYRQSLGQGLEFLIYFQGNSAPDKSGLPSDRFSAERTGGSVSTLTIQRTQQEDSAVYLCASSLVLRALRGYGYTFGSGTRLTVV.